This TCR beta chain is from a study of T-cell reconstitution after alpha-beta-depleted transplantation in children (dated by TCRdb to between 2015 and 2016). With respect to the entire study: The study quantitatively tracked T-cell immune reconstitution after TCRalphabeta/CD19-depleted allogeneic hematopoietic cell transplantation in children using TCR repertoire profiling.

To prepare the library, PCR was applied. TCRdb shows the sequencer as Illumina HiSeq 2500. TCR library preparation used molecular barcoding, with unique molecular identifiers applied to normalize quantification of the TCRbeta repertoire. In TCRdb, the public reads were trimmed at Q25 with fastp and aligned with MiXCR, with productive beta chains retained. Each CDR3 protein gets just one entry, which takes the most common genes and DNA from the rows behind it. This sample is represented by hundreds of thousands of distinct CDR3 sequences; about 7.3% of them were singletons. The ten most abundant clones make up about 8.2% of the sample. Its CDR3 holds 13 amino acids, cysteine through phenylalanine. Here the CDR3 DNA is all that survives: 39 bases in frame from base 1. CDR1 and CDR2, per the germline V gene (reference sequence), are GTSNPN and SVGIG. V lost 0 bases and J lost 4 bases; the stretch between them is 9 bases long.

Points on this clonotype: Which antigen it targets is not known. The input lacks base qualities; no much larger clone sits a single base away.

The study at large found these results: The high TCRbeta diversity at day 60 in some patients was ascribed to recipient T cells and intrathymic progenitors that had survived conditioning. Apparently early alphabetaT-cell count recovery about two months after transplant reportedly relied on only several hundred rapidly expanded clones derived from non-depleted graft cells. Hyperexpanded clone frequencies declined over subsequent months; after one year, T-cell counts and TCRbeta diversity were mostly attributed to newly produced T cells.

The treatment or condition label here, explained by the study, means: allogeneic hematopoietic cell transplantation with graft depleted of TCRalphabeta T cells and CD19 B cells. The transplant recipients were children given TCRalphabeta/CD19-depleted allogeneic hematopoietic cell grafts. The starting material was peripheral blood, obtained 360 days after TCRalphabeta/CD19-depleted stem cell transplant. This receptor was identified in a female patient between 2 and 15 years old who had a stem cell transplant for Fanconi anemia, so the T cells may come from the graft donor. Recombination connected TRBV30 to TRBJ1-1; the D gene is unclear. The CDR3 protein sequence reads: CAWSVRRSTEAFF. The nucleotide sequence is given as TGTGCCTGGAGTGTACGGAGATCCACTGAAGCTTTCTTT.